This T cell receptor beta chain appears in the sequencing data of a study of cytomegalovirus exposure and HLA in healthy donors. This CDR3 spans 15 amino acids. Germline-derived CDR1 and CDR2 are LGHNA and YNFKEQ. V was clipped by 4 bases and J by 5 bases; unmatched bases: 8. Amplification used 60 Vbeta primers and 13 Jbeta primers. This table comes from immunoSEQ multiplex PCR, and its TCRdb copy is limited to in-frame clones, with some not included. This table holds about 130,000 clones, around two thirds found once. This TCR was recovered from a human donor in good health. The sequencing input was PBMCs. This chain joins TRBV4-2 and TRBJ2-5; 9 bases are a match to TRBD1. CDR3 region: CASSRHGQGQETQYF. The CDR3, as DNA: TGTGCCAGCAGCCGTCATGGACAGGGGCAGGAGACCCAGTACTTC.